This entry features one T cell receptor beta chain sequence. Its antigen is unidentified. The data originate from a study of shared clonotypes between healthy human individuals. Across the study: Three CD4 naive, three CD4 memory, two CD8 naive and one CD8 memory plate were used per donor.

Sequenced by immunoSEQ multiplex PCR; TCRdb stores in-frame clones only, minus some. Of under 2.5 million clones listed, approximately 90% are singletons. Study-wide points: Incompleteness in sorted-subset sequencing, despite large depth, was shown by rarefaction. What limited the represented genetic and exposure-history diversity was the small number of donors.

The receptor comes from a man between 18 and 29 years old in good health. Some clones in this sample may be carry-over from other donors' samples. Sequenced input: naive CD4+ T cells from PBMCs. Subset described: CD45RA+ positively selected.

This chain's CDR3 is CASSREREPHEQYF. The CDR3 coding sequence is TGTGCCAGCAGTAGGGAGCGGGAGCCTCACGAGCAGTACTTC. V and J are TRBV2 and TRBJ2-7, with 8 bases lining up with TRBD2. Germline trimming cut 5 bases from V and 5 bases from J; bases unmatched to any gene: 8. This CDR3 region has 14 residues. The germline CDR1 and CDR2 sequences are SNHLY and FYNNEI. Variable domain in full (rest from reference TRBV2 and TRBJ2-7): EPEVTQTPSHQVTQMGQEVILRCVPISNHLYFYWYRQILGQKVEFLVSFYNNEISEKSEIFDDQFSVERPDGSNFTLKIRSTKLEDSAMYFCASSREREPHEQYFGPGTRLTVT.